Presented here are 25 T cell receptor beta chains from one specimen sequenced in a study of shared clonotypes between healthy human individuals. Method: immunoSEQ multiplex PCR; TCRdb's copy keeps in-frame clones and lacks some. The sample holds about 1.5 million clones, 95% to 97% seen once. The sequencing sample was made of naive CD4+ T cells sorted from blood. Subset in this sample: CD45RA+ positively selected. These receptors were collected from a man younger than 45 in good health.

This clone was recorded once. CDR3 protein: CAWLRLAGITGELFF. The CDR3 bases are TGTGCCTGGCTCCGACTAGCGGGTATCACCGGGGAGCTGTTTTTT. The chain links TRBV30 to TRBJ2-2, with 10 bases lining up with TRBD2. Germline CDR1 is GTSNPN and CDR2 is SVGIG (reference sequence). Trimming at V came to 5 bases and at J to 4 bases, leaving 7 bases not matched to a gene. The CDR3 has 15 residues.

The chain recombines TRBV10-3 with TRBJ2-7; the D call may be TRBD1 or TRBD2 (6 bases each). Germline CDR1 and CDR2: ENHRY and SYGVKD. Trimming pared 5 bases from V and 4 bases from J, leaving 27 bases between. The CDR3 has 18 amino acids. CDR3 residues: CAISQPGLRLGGFYEQYF. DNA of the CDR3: TGTGCCATCAGTCAACCAGGGCTCCGATTGGGGGGCTTTTACGAGCAGTACTTC.

CDR3 amino acids: CASSNQAATNYGYTF. DNA of the CDR3: TGTGCCAGCAGCAATCAGGCAGCCACTAACTATGGCTACACCTTC. The chain combines TRBV7-9 with TRBJ1-2, with unresolved D. This CDR3 has 15 amino acids. Germline V gene data show CDR1 as SEHNR and CDR2 as FQNEAQ (reference sequence). The V gene lost 5 bases and the J gene lost 0 bases, with 13 bases spanning the gap.

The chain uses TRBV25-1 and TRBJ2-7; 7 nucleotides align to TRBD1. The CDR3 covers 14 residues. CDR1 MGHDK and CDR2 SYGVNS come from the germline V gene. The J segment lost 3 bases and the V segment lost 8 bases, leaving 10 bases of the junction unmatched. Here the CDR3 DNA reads TGTGCCAGCCGGCCGGCAGGGGGTATCTACGAGCAGTACTTC. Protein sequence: CASRPAGGIYEQYF.

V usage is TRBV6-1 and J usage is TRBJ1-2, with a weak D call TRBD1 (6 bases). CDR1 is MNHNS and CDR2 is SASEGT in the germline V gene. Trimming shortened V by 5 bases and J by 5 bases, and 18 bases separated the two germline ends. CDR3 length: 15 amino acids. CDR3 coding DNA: TGTGCCAGCAGTCTCGGCAGGACAGTAAAGTATGGCTACACCTTC. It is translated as CASSLGRTVKYGYTF.

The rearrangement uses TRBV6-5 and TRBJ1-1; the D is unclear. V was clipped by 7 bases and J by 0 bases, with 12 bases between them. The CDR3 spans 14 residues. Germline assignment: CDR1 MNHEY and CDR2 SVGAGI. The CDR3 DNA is TGTGCCAGCAAGGGCGGTGTGATGAACACTGAAGCTTTCTTT. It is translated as CASKGGVMNTEAFF.

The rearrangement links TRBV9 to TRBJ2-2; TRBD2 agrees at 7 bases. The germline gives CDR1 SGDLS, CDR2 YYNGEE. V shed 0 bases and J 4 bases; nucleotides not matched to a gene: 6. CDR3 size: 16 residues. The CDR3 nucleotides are TGTGCCAGCAGCGTAGAGGCAGGCGGGGGCACCGGGGAGCTGTTTTTT. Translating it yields CASSVEAGGGTGELFF.

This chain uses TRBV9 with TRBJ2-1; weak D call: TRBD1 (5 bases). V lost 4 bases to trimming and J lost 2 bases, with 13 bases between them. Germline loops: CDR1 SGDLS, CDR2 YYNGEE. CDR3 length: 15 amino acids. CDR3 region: CASSPEGDPYNEQFF. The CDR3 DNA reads TGTGCCAGCAGCCCCGAAGGGGATCCCTACAATGAGCAGTTCTTC.

Here the CDR3 DNA reads TGTGCCAGCAGGGCCCGGGTAGCGGGATTCAATGAGCAGTTCTTC. Translating it yields CASRARVAGFNEQFF. The chain combines TRBV25-1 with TRBJ2-1; 8 nucleotides agree with TRBD2. The CDR3 runs to 15 residues. The trim removed 6 bases at V and 6 bases at J, leaving 10 bases unmatched. From germline, CDR1 is MGHDK and CDR2 SYGVNS.

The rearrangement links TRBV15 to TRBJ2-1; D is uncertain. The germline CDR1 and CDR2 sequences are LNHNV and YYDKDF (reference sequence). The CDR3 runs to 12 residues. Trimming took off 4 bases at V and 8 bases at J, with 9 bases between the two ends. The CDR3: CATSTPMYEQFF. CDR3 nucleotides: TGTGCCACCAGCACCCCGATGTATGAGCAGTTCTTC.

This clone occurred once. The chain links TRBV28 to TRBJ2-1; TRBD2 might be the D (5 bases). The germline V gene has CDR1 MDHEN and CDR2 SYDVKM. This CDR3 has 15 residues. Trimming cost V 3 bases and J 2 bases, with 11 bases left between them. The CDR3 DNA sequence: TGTGCCAGCAGTTTTGGGAGCCCTCCCTACAATGAGCAGTTCTTC. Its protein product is CASSFGSPPYNEQFF.

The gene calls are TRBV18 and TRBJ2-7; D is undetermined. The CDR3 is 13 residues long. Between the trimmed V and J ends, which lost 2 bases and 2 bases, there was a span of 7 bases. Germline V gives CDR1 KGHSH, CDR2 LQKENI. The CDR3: CASSPDWTYEQYF. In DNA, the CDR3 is TGTGCCAGCTCACCAGACTGGACCTACGAGCAGTACTTC.

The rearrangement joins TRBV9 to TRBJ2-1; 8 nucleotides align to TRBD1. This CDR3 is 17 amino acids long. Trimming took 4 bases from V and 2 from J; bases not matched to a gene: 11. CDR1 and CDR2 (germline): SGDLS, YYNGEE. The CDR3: CASSPGTGILTYNEQFF. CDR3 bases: TGTGCCAGCAGCCCTGGGACAGGTATATTGACCTACAATGAGCAGTTCTTC.

CDR3 region: CASSQEFNEQFF. Here the CDR3 DNA reads TGCGCCAGCAGCCAAGAATTCAATGAGCAGTTCTTC. The V gene is TRBV4-3, the J gene TRBJ2-1; D call uncertain. The CDR3 has 12 amino acids. Between the trimmed V and J ends, which lost 0 bases and 6 bases, there was a span of 3 bases. In germline, CDR1 is LGHNA, CDR2 YSLEER.

CDR3 amino acids: CASSLGVGHQPQHF. The CDR3 nucleotides read TGTGCCAGCAGCTTGGGTGTTGGGCATCAGCCCCAGCATTTT. This chain links TRBV7-2 with TRBJ1-5; D uncertain. V shed 3 bases and J shed 5 bases, with 11 bases lying between them. Germline CDR1 SGHTA, CDR2 FQGNSA. This CDR3 spans 14 amino acids.

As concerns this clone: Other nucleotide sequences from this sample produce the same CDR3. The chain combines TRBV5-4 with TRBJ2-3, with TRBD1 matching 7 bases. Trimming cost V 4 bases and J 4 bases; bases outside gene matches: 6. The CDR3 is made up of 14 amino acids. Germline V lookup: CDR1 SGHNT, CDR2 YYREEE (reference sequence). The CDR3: CASSLDRVADTQYF. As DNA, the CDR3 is TGTGCCAGCAGCCTCGACAGGGTTGCAGATACGCAGTATTTT.

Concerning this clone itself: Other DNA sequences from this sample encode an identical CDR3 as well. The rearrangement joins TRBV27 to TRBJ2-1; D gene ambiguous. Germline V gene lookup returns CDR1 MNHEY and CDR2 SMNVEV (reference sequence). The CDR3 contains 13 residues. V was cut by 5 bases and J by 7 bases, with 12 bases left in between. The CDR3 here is CASSELGYNEQFF. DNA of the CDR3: TGTGCCAGCAGTGAATTGGGGTATAATGAGCAGTTCTTC.

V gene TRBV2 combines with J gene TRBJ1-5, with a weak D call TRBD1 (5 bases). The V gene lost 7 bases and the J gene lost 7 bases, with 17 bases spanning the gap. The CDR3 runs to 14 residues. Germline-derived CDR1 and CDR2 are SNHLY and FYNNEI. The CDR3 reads CASTRTGGSQPQHF. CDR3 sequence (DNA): TGTGCCAGCACCCGAACTGGGGGTAGCCAGCCCCAGCATTTT.

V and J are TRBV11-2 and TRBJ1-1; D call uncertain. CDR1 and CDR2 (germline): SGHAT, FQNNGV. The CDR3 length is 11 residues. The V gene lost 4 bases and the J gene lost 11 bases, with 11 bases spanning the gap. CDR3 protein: CASSSRPTAFF. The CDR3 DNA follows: TGTGCCAGCAGCTCCAGGCCCACGGCTTTCTTT.

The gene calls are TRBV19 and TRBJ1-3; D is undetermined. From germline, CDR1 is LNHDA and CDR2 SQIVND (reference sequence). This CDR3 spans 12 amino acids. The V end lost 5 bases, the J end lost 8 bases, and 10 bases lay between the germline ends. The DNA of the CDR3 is TGTGCCAGTAGTTCCGACGGCCACACCATATATTTT. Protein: CASSSDGHTIYF.

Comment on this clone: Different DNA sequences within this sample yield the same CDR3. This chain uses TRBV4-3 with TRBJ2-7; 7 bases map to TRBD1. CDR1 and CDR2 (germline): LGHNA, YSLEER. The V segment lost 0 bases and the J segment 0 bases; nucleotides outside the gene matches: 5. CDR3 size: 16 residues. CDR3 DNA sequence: TGCGCCAGCAGCCAAGATCCCGGGACAGCCTCCTACGAGCAGTACTTC. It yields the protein CASSQDPGTASYEQYF.

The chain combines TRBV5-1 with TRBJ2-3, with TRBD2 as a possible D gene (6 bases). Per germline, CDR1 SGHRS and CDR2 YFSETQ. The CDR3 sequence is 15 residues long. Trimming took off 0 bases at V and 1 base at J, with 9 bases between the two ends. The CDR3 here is CASSLVTGGTDTQYF. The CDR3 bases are TGCGCCAGCAGCTTGGTAACGGGAGGCACAGATACGCAGTATTTT.

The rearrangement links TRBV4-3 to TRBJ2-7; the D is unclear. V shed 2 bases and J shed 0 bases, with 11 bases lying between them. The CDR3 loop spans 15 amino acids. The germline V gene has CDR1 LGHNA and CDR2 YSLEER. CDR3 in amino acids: CASSQSASRSYEQYF. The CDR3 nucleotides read TGCGCCAGCAGCCAAAGCGCGTCCCGCTCCTACGAGCAGTACTTC.

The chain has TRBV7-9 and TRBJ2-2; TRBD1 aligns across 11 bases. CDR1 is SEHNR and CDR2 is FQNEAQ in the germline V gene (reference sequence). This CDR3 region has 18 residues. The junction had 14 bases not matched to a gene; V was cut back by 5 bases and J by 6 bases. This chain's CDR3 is CASSNYRGQGAFAGELFF. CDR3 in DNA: TGTGCCAGCAGCAACTACCGCGGACAGGGGGCTTTCGCCGGGGAGCTGTTTTTT.

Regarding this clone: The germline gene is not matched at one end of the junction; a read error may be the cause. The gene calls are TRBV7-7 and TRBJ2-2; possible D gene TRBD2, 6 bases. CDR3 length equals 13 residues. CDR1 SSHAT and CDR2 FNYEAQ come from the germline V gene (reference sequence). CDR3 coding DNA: TGTGCTAGCAGTCGACGGGAGACCGGGGAGCTGTTTTTT. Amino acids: CASSRRETGELFF.